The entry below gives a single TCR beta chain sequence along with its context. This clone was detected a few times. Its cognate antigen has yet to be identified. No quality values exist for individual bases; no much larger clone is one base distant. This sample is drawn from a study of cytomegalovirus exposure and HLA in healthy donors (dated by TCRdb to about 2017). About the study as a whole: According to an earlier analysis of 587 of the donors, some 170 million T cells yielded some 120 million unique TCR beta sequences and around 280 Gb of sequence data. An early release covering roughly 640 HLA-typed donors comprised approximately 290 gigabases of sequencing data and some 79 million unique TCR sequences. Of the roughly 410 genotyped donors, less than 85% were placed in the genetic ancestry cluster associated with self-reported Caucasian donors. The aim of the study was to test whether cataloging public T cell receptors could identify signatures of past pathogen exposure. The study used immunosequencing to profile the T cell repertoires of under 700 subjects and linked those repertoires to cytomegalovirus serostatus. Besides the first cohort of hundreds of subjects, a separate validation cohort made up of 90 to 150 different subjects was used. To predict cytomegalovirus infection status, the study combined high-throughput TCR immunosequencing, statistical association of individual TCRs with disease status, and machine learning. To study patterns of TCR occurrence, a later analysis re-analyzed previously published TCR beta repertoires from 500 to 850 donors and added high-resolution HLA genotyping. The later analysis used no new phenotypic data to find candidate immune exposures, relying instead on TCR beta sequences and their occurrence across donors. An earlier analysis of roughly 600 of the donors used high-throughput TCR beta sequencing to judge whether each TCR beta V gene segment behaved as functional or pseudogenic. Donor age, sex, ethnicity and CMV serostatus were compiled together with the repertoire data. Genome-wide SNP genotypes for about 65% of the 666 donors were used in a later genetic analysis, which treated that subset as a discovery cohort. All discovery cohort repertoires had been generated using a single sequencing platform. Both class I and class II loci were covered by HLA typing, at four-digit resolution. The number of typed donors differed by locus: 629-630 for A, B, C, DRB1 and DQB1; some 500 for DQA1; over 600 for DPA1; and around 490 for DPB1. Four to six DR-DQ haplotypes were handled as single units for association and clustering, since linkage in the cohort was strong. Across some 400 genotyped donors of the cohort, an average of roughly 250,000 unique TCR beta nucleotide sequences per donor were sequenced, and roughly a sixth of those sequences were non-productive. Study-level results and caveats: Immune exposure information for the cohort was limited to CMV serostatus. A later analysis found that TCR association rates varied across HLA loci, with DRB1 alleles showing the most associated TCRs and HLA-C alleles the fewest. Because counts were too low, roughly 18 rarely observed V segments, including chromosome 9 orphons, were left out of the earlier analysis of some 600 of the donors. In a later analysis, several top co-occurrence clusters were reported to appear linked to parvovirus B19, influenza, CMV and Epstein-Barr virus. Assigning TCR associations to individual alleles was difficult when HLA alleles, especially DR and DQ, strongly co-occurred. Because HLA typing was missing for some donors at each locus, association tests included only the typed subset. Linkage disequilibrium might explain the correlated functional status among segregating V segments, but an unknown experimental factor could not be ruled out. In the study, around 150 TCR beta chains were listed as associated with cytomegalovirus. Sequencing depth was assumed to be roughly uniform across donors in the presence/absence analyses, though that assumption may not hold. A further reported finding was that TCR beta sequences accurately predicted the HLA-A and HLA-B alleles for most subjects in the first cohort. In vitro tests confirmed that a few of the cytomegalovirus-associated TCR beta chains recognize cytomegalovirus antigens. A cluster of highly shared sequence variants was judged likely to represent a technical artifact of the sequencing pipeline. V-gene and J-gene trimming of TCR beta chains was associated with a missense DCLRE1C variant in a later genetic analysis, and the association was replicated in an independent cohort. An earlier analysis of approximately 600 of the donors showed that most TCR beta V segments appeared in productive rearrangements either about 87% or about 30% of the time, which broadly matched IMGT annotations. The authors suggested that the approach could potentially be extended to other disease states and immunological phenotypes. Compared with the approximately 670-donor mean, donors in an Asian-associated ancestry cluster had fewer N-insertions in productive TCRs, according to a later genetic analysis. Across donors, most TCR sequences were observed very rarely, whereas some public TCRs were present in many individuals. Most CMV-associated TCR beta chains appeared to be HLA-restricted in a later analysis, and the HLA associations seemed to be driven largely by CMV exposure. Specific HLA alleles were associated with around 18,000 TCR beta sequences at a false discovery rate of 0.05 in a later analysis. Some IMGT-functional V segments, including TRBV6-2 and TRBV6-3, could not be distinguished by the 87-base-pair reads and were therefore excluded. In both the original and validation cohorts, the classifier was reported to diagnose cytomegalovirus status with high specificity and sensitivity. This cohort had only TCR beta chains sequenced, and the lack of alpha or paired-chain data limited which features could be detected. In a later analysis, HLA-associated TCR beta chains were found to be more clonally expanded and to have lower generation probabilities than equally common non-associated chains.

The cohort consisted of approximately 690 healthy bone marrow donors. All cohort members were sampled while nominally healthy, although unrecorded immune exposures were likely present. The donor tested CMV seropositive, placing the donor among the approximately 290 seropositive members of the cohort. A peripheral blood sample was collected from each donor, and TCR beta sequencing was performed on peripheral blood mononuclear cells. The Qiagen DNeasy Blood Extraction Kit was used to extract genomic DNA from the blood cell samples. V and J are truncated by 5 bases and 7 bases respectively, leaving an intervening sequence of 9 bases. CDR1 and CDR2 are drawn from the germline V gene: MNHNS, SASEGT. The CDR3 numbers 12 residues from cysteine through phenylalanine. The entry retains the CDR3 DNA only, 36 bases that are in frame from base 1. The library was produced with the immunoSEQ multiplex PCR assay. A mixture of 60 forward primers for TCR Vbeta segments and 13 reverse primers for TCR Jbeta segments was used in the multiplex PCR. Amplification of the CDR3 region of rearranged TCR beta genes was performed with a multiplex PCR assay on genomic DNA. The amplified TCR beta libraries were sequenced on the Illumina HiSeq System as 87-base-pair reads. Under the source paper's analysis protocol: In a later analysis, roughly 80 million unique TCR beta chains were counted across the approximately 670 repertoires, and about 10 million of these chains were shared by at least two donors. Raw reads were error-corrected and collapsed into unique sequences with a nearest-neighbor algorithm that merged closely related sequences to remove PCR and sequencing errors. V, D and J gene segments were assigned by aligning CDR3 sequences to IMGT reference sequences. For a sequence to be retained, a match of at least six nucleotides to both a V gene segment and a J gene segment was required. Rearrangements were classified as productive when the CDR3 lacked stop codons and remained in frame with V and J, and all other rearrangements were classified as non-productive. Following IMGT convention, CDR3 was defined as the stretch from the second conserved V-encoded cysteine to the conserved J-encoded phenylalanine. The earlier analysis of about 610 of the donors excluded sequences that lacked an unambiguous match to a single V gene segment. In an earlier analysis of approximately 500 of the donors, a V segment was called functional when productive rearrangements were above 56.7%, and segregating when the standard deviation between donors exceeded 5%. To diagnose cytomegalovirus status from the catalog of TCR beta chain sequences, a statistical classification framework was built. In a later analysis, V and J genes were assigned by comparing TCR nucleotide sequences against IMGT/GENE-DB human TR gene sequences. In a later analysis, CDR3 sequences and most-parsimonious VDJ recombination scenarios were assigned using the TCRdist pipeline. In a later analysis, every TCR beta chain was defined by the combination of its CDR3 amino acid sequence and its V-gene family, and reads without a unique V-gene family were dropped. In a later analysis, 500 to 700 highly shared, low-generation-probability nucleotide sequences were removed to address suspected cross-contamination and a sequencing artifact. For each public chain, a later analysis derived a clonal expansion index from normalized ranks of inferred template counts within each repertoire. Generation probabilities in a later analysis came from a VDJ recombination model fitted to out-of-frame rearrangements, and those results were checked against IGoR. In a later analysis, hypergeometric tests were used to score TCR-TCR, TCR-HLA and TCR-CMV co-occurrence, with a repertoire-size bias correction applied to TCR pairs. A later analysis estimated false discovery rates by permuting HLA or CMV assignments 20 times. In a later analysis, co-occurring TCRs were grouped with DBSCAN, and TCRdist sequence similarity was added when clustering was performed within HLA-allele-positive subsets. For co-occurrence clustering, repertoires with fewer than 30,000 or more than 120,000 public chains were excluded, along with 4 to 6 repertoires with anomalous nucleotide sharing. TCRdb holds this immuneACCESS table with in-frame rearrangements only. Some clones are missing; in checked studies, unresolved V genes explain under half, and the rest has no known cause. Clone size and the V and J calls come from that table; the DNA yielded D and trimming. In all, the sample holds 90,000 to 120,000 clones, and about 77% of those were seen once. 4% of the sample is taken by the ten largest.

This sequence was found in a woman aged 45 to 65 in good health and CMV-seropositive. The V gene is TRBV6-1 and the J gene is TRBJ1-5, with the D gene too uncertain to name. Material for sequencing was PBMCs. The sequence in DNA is TGTGCCAGCAGTTTTGAGGAGCAGCCCCAGCATTTT. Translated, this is CASSFEEQPQHF.